This T cell receptor (beta chain) was identified in a study of OX40 agonist ivuxolimab in advanced cancers. Overall study findings and caveats: Blood T cells, both CD4+ and CD8+, expanded clonally by week 6 at 0.1 to 3.0 mg/kg.

Sequenced by immunoSEQ multiplex PCR; TCRdb stores in-frame clones only, minus some. The profile shows about 80,000 clones, 94% of them singletons. The length of the CDR3 is 15 residues. V was cut by 2 bases and J by 7 bases, with 15 bases left in between. Germline-derived CDR1 and CDR2 are SGHVS and FNYEAQ. Turning to this clone: What it binds is unknown.

The specimen was CD4+ or CD8+ T cells sorted from blood, collected in a trial of the OX40 agonist ivuxolimab. This clonotype originated in an adult with an advanced solid tumor such as melanoma, head and neck, liver or kidney cancer. The rearrangement links TRBV7-6 to TRBJ2-1; a possible D gene is TRBD1 (5 bases). CDR3 sequence: CASSLWGRVRNEQFF. CDR3 DNA: TGTGCCAGCAGCTTATGGGGCCGGGTAAGGAATGAGCAGTTCTTC.